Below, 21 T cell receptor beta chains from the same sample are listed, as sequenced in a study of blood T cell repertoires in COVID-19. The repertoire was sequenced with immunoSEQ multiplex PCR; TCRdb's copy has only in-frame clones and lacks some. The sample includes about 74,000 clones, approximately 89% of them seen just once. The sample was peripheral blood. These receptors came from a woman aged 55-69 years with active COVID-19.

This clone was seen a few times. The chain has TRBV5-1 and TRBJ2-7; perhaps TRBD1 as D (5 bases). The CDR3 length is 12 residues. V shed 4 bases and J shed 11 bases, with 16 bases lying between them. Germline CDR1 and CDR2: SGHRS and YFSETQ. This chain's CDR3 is CASSLTQGVEYF. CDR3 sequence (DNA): TGCGCCAGCAGCCTCACCCAGGGTGTTGAGTACTTC.

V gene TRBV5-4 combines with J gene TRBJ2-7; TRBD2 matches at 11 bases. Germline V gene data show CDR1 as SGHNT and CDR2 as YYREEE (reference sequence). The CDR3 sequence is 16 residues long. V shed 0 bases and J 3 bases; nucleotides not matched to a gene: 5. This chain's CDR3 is CASSLGPGLAVYEQYF. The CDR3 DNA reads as TGTGCCAGCAGCTTGGGTCCGGGACTAGCGGTCTACGAGCAGTACTTC.

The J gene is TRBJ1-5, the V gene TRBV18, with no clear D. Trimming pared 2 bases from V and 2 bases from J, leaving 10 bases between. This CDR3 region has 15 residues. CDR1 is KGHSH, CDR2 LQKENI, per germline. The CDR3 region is CASSPSSLRNQPQHF. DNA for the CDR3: TGTGCCAGCTCACCATCTTCTCTCCGCAATCAGCCCCAGCATTTT. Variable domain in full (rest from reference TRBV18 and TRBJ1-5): NAGVMQNPRHLVRRRGQEARLRCSPMKGHSHVYWYRQLPEEGLKFMVYLQKENIIDESGMPKERFSAEFPKEGPSILRIQQVVRGDSAAYFCASSPSSLRNQPQHFGDGTRLSIL.

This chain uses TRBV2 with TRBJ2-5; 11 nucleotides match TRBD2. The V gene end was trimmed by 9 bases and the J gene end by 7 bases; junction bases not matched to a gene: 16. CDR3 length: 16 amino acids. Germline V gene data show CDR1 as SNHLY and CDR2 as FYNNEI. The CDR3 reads CASRQSGLAALGTQYF. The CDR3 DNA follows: TGTGCCAGTCGACAATCGGGACTAGCGGCCTTGGGGACCCAGTACTTC.

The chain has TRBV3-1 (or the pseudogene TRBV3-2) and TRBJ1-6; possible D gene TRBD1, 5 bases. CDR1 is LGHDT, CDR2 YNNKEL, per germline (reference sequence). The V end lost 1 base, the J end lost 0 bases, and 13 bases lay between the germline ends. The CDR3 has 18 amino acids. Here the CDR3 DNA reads TGTGCCAGCAGCCAAGGCAGACAGTTGAGCTCCTATAATTCACCCCTCCACTTT. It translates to CASSQGRQLSSYNSPLHF.

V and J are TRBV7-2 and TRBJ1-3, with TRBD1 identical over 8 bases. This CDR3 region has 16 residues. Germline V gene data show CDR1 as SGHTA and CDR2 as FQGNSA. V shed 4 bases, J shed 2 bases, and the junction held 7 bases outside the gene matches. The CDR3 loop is CASSSVPGGPGNTIYF. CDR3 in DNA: TGTGCCAGCAGCTCAGTACCAGGGGGCCCTGGAAACACCATATATTTT.

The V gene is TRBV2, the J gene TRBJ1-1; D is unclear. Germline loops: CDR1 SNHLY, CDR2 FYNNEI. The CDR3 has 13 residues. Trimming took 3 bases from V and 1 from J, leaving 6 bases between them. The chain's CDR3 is CASSEWQNTEAFF. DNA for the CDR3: TGTGCCAGCAGTGAGTGGCAGAACACTGAAGCTTTCTTT.

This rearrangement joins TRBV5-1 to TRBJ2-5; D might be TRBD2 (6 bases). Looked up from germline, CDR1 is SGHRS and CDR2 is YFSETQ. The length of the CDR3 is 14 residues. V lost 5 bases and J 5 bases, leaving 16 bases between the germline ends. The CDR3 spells CASRTATGVETQYF. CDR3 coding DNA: TGCGCCAGCAGGACCGCGACGGGAGTGGAGACCCAGTACTTC.

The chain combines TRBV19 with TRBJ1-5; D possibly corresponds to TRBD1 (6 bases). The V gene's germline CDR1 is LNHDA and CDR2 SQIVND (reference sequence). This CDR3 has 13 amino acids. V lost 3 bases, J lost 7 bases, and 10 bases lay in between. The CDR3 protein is CASSIVGGQPQHF. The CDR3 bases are TGTGCCAGTAGTATTGTTGGGGGCCAGCCCCAGCATTTT.

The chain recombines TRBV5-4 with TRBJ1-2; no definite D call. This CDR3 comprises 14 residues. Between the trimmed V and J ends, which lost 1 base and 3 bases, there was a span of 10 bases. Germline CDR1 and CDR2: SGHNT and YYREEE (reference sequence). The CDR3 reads CASSLSGSHYGYTF. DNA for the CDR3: TGTGCCAGCAGCTTGTCAGGCAGTCACTATGGCTACACCTTC.

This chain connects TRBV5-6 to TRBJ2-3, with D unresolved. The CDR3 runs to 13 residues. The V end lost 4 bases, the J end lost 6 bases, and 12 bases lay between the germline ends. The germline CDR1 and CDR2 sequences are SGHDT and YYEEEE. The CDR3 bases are TGTGCCAGCAGCCCGCCACTCGGGGATACGCAGTATTTT. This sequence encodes CASSPPLGDTQYF.

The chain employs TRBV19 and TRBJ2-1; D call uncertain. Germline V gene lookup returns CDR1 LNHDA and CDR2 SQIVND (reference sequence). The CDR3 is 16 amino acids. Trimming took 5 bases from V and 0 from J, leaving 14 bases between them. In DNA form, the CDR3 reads TGTGCCAGTAGTCCTCGACTGAGGAGCTCCTACAATGAGCAGTTCTTC. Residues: CASSPRLRSSYNEQFF.

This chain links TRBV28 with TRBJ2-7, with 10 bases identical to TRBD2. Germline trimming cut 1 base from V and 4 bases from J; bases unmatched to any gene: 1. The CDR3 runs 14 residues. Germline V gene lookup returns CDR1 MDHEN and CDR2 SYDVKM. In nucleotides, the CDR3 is TGTGCCAGCAGTTTATCGGGACTAGCGTACGAGCAGTACTTC. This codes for CASSLSGLAYEQYF.

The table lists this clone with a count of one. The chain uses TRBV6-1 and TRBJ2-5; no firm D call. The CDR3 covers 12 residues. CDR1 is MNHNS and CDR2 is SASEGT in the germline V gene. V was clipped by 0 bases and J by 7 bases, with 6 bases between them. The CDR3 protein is CASSEASGTQYF. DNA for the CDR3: TGTGCCAGCAGTGAAGCCTCCGGGACCCAGTACTTC.

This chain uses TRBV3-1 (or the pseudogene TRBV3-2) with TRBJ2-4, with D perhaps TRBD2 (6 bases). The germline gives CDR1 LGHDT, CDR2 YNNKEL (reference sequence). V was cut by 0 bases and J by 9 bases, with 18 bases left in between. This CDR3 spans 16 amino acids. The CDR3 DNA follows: TGTGCCAGCAGCCAAGAGTCCGCGGGAAGTCGGGGCATTCAGTACTTC. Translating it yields CASSQESAGSRGIQYF.

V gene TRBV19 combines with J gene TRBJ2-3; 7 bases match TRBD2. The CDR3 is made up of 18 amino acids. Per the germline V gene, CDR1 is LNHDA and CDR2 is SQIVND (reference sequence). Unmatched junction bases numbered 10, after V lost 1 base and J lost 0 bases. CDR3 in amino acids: CASSIGLTSRTSTDTQYF. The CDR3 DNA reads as TGTGCCAGTAGTATAGGGCTGACTAGCAGGACTAGCACAGATACGCAGTATTTT.

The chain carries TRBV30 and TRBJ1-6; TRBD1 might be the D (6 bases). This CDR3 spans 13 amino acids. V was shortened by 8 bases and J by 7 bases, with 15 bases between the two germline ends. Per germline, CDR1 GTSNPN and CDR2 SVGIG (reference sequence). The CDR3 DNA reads TGTGCCGGGGGAGGACAGATAAATTCACCCCTCCACTTT. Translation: CAGGGQINSPLHF.

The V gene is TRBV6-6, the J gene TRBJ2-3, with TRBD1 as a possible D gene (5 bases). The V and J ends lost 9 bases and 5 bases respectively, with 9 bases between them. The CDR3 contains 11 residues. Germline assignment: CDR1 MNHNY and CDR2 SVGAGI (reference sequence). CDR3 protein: CASGQGDTQYF. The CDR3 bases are TGTGCCAGTGGGCAGGGAGATACGCAGTATTTT.

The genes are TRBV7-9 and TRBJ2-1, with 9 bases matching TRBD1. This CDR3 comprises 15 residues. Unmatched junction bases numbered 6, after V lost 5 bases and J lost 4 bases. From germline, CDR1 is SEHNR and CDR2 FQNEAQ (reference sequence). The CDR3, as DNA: TGTGCCAGCAGCCTCTACAGGGGGCAGTACAATGAGCAGTTCTTC. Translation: CASSLYRGQYNEQFF.

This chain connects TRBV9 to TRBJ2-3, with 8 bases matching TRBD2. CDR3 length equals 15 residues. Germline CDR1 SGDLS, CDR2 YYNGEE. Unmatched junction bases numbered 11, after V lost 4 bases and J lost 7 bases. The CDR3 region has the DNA TGTGCCAGCAGCCCCCCGGGACTAGGGGTGCATACGCAGTATTTT. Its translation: CASSPPGLGVHTQYF.

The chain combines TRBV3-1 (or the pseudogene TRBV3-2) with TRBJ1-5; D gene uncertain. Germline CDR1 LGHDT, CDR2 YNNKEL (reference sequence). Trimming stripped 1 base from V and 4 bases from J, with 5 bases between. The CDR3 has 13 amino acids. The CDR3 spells CASSQGRNQPQHF. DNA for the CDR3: TGTGCCAGCAGCCAAGGGAGAAATCAGCCCCAGCATTTT.